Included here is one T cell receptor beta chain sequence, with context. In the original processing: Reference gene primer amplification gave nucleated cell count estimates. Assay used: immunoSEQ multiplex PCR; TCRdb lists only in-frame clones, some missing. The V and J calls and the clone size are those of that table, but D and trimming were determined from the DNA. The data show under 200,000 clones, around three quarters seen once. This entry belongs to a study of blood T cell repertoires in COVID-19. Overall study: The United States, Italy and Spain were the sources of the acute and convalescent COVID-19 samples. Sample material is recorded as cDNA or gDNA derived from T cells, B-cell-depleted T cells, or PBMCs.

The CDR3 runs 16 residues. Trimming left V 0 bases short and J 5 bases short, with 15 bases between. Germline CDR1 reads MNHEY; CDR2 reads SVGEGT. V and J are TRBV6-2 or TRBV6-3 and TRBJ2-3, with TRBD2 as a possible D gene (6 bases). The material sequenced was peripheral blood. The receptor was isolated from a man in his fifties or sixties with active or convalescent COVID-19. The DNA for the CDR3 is TGTGCCAGCAGTTACTCGAGTCTGTGGGGGGTAGATACGCAGTATTTT. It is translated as CASSYSSLWGVDTQYF.